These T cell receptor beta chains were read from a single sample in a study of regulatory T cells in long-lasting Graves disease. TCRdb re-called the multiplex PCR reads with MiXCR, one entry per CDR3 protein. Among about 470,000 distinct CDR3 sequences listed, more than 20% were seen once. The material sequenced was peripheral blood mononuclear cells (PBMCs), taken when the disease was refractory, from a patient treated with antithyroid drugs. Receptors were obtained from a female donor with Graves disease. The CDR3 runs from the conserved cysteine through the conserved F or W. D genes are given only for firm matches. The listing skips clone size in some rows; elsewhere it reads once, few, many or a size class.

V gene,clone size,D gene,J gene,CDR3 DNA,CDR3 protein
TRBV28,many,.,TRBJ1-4,TGTGCCAGCGGCGGCAGGGTAGGAAAACTGTTTTTT,CASGGRVGKLFF
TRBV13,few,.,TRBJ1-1,TGTGCCAGCAGCTTAGATGCTGAAGCTTTCTTT,CASSLDAEAFF
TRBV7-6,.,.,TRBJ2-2,TGTGCCAGCAGTCTATCGACAGGTCGAGTTGCCGGGGAGCTGTTTTTT,CASSLSTGRVAGELFF
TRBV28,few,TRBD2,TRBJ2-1,TGTGCCAGCAGTTTGTCGGGACTACTTAATGAGCAGTTCTTC,CASSLSGLLNEQFF
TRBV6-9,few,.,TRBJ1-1,TGTGCCAGCAGTTACATTAGGGACACTGAAGCTTTCTTT,CASSYIRDTEAFF
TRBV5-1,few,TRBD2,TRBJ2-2,TGCGCCAGCAGCGCCGGGGGGGGCTGGCCCGGGGAGCTGTTTTTT,CASSAGGGWPGELFF
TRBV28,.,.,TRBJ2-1,TGTGCCAGCAGCCCCCCCGCCTCTAGGAATGAGCAGTTCTTC,CASSPPASRNEQFF
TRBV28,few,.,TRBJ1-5,TGTGCCAGCAATTTCGGGGGCAAACAGCCCCAGCATTTT,CASNFGGKQPQHF
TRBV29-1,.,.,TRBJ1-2,TGCAGCGTTGTAGGGGAGTACGGCTACACCTTC,CSVVGEYGYTF
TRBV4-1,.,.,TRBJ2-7,TGCGCCAGCAGCCAAGAGGAAGATTCCTCCTACGAGCAGTACTTC,CASSQEEDSSYEQYF
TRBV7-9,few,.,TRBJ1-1,TGTGCCAGCAGCTTAGCAAGGGGCCTTGACACTGAAGCTTTCTTT,CASSLARGLDTEAFF
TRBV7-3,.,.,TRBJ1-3,TGTGCCAGCAGTATGACGGGGACGGTAGGAAACACCATATATTTT,CASSMTGTVGNTIYF
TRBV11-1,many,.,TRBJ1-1,TGTGCCAGCAGCACTGACGGTCGACTCTACCCTTTCTTT,CASSTDGRLYPFF
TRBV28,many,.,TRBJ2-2,TGTGCCAGCAGTCCCTTCGGGACTCAGAACACCGGGGAGCTGTTTTTT,CASSPFGTQNTGELFF
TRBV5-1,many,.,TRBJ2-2,TGTGCCAGCAGTTTGTCCGGGGAGCTGTTTTTT,CASSLSGELFF
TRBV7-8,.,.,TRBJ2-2,TGTGCCAGCAGCTACCGGGACGGGGTTCTCGGGGAGCTGTTTTTT,CASSYRDGVLGELFF
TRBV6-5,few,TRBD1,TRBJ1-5,TGTGCCAGCAGTTACTCGACAGGGGGCAATCAGCCCCAGCATTTT,CASSYSTGGNQPQHF
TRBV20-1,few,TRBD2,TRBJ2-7,TGCAGTGCTAGAGATCTCACTCTAGCGGGTCCTTACTACGAGCAGTACTTC,CSARDLTLAGPYYEQYF
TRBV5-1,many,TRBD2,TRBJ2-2,TGCGCCAGCAGCCCGGGACTAGCGGGAGTCACCGGGGAGCTGTTTTTT,CASSPGLAGVTGELFF
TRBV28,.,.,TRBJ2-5,TGTGCCAGCAGATTGGGGGGCGCGAGTGAGGAGACCCAGTACTTC,CASRLGGASEETQYF
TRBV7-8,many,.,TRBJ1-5,TGTGCCAGCAGCCCCGGACTGAATAGCAATCAGCCCCAGCATTTT,CASSPGLNSNQPQHF
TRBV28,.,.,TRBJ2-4,TGTGCCAGCAGTTTAGGGGAAGGTCTTTTAGACATTCAGTACTTC,CASSLGEGLLDIQYF
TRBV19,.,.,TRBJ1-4,TGTGCCAGTAGCGACGACAGGCGACGGGAAAAACTGTTTTTT,CASSDDRRREKLFF
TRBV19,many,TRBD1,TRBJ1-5,TGTGCCAGTAGCGACTACCGGGACAGGGGCTTTCCCCAGCATTTT,CASSDYRDRGFPQHF
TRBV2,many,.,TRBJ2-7,TGTGCCAGCAGTGAAACGGCGGCAGGGATCTACGAGCAGTACTTC,CASSETAAGIYEQYF
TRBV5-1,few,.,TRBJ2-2,TGCGCCAGCAGCGTGAACACCGGGGAGCTGCTTTTT,CASSVNTGELLF
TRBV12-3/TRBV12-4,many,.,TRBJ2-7,TGTGCCAGCAGTTTAGGTGAGACCGAGCAGTACTTC,CASSLGETEQYF
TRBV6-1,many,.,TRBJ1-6,TGTGCCAGCAGTGTCCGGGGAGATAATTCACCCCTCCACTTT,CASSVRGDNSPLHF
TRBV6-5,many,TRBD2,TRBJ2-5,TGTGCCAGCAGTTACTCGATGGTAGCGGGAGGAGTTGAGACCCAGTACTTC,CASSYSMVAGGVETQYF
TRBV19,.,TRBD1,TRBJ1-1,TGTGCCAGTACCGGCCGGCCCGGGACAGTTCTGAACACTGAAGCTTTCTTT,CASTGRPGTVLNTEAFF
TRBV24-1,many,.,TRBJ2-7,TGTGCCACCAGTGATGACTACGAGCAGTACTTC,CATSDDYEQYF
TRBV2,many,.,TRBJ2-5,TGTGCCAGCGGGAGACAGCAAGAGACCCAGTACTTC,CASGRQQETQYF
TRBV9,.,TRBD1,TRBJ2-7,TGTGCCAGCAGCGTAGTTGGGACAGGGGGCGACGAGCAGTACTTC,CASSVVGTGGDEQYF
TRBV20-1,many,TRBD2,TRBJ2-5,TGCAGTGCTAGTATCGGGACTAGCGGGAGAGAGACCCAGTACTTC,CSASIGTSGRETQYF
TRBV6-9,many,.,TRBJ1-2,TGTGCCAGCAGTTCGTCCGGGACACGCGGGGGCTACACCTTC,CASSSSGTRGGYTF
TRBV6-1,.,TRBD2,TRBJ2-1,TGTGCCAGTTCCCTGGGGAGCGGGAGAGGCAATGAGCAGTTCTTC,CASSLGSGRGNEQFF
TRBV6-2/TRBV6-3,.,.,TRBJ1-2,TGTGCCGGCAGTTACTCGCGGGGGGGAGGAAATGGCTACACCTTC,CAGSYSRGGGNGYTF
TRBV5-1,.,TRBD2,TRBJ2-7,TGCGCCAGCAGCTTACTAGCGGGAGAATTGTACGAGCAGTACTTC,CASSLLAGELYEQYF
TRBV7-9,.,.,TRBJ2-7,TGTGCCAGCAGCTTAGTGAACTCCTACGAGCAGTACTTC,CASSLVNSYEQYF
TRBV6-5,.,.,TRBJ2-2,TGTGCCAGCAGTTACGAGCCCAGGTCCACCGGGGAGCTGTTTTTT,CASSYEPRSTGELFF
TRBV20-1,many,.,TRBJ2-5,TGCAGTGCCCCGGTTGGGATTTACCAAGAGACCCAGTACTTC,CSAPVGIYQETQYF
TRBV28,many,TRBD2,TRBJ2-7,TGTGCCAGCAGTTTCGGGGGGAGAACCTACGAGCAGTACTTC,CASSFGGRTYEQYF
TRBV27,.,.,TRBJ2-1,TGTGCCAGCAGTTTAGGGCAGGAGAAAAGTGAGCAGTTCTTC,CASSLGQEKSEQFF
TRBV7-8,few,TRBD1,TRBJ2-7,TGTGCCAGCAGCTTAGGAGCGACAGGGGGGTCCTACGAGCAGTACTTC,CASSLGATGGSYEQYF
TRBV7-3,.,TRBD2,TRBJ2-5,TGTGCCAGCAGCTTAAGTAGCCCCCTCAGCGGGAGTGGGGAGACCCAGTACTTC,CASSLSSPLSGSGETQYF
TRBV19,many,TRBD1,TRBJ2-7,TGTGCCAGTAGCACGTCCGGGACAGGGTTCTACGAGCAGTACTTC,CASSTSGTGFYEQYF
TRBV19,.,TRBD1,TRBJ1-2,TGTGCCAGTAGTACTCCGGACAGGGGGAAACACTATGGCTACACCTTC,CASSTPDRGKHYGYTF
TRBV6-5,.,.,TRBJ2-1,TGTGCCAGCAGTTACCCGGGGGAGAATGAGCAGTTCTTC,CASSYPGENEQFF
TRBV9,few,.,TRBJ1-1,TGTGCCAGCAGCGTAGATCCTACGGCTGAAGCTTTCTTT,CASSVDPTAEAFF
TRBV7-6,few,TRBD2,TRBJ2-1,TGTGCCAGCAGCTTAGGACCTAGCGGCTCCTACAATGAGCAGTTCTTC,CASSLGPSGSYNEQFF
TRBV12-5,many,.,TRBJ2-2,TGTGCTAGTGGTTTGGTAGGGGGGCAGGAAGTCACCGGGGAGCTGTTTTTT,CASGLVGGQEVTGELFF
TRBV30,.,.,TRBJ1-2,TGTGCCTGGAGTATGACAGGCGGGTATGGCTACACCTTC,CAWSMTGGYGYTF
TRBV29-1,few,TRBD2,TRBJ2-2,TGCAGCGTTATTGGGGGGGGGAGAAACACCGGGGAGCTGTTTTTT,CSVIGGGRNTGELFF
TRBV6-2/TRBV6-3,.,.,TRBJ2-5,TGTGCCAGCAGCAACACCGGGGATCCGGAGACCCAGTACTTC,CASSNTGDPETQYF
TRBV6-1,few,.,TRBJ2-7,TGTGCAGCGGGCGACACCTACGAGCAGTACTTC,CAAGDTYEQYF
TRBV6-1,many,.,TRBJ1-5,TGTGCCAGCAGTGAAACCCTTGGGGATCAGCCCCAGCATTTT,CASSETLGDQPQHF
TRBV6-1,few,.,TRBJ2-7,TGTGCCAGCCGACCTCTCGGCTACGAGCAGTACTTC,CASRPLGYEQYF
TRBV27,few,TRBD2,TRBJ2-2,TGTGCTCACAGGGGGATACCACCGGGACTAGCGGGAGGGAACACCGGGGAGCTGTTTTTT,CAHRGIPPGLAGGNTGELFF